This record concerns one T cell receptor (beta chain) sequence. Methods used by the authors: Nucleated cell number was recorded as an estimate derived from reference gene primer amplification. Sequencing used immunoSEQ multiplex PCR; TCRdb keeps in-frame clones, though not all of them. The DNA was the basis for D and trimming; V, J and clone size are from that table. The data show tens of thousands of clones, with roughly 85% seen just once and about 2.1% held by the top ten. This CDR3 comprises 12 residues. Trimming removed 4 bases from V and 8 bases from J, with 11 bases in between. In germline, CDR1 is MDHEN, CDR2 SYDVKM. This specimen comes from a study of blood T cell repertoires in COVID-19. About the study: Both acute and convalescent COVID-19 samples were obtained from the United States, Italy and Spain. PBMCs, B-cell-depleted T cells, or T cells provided the cDNA or gDNA that made up the material.

The TCR comes from a man aged 30 to 39 with acute or convalescent COVID-19. The rearrangement links TRBV28 to TRBJ1-2; D gene ambiguous. Sequencing was performed on peripheral blood. The CDR3 nucleotides read TGTGCCAGCAGTTCCCCTCGGGGAGGCTACACCTTC. This codes for CASSSPRGGYTF.